What follows is one T cell receptor (beta chain) and its context. Its specificity is not known. Germline-derived CDR1 and CDR2 are MGHRA and YSYEKL. Losses at the gene ends were 4 bases for V and 1 base for J; bases not matched to a gene: 3. This CDR3 region has 14 residues. Vbeta (60) and Jbeta (13) primers were used in the PCR. TCRdb's copy holds only in-frame clones and misses some; the assay was immunoSEQ multiplex PCR. The repertoire holds about 300,000 clones, with roughly 88% as singletons. This record belongs to a study of cytomegalovirus exposure and HLA in healthy donors. Background on the study: Researchers found that approximately 85% of just under 400 genotyped donors fell within the Caucasian-associated ancestry cluster.

Whole-study results and caveats: Highly shared sequence variants in one cluster were likely a sequencing artifact.

The TCR sequence derives from a man aged 35 to 55 in good health and CMV-seropositive. The chain links TRBV4-1 to TRBJ1-1, with 7 bases matching TRBD1. Material for sequencing was PBMCs. The CDR3 sequence: CASSPWTGNTEAFF. The DNA of the CDR3 is TGCGCCAGCAGCCCGTGGACAGGGAACACTGAAGCTTTCTTT.